The 27 T cell receptor beta chains reported below all come from one sample, sequenced in a study of blood T cell repertoires in COVID-19. Produced via immunoSEQ multiplex PCR; TCRdb's table is partial and in-frame only. The sample yields 65,000 to 80,000 clones, about four fifths seen once. The sequencing input was peripheral blood. These receptors were obtained from a man aged 45-65 years with acute or convalescent COVID-19.

The rearrangement uses TRBV6-6 and TRBJ1-2, with 10 bases lining up with TRBD1. V was clipped by 6 bases and J by 3 bases; unmatched bases: 7. This CDR3 is 15 amino acids long. CDR1 is MNHNY and CDR2 is SVGAGI in the germline V gene (reference sequence). The CDR3 loop reads CASRMTGGLYYGYTF. The CDR3 bases are TGTGCCAGCAGAATGACAGGGGGCCTATACTATGGCTACACCTTC.

The rearrangement links TRBV19 to TRBJ1-1, with 7 bases matching TRBD1. V lost 4 bases and J lost 6; bases outside the gene matches: 2. CDR1 is LNHDA, CDR2 SQIVND, per germline (reference sequence). This CDR3 is 12 amino acids long. The CDR3 DNA follows: TGTGCCAGTAGTAAGACAGGGCCTGAAGCTTTCTTT. Translating gives CASSKTGPEAFF.

This chain uses TRBV6-4 with TRBJ1-1; D is possibly TRBD1 (5 bases). Between the trimmed V and J ends, which lost 3 bases and 2 bases, there was a span of 10 bases. Germline loops: CDR1 MRHNA, CDR2 SNTAGT. The length of the CDR3 is 14 residues. DNA for the CDR3: TGTGCCAGCAGTGAAAGGGGTGAAAACACTGAAGCTTTCTTT. Translation gives CASSERGENTEAFF.

The chain joins TRBV7-9 to TRBJ1-1, with TRBD1 matching over 7 bases. CDR1 is SEHNR, CDR2 FQNEAQ, per germline (reference sequence). Losses at the gene ends were 8 bases for V and 0 bases for J; bases not matched to a gene: 6. The CDR3 runs to 14 residues. CDR3 residues: CASVTGTVNTEAFF. The CDR3 DNA follows: TGTGCCAGCGTTACCGGGACAGTGAACACTGAAGCTTTCTTT.

The rearrangement uses TRBV9 and TRBJ2-5, with 7 bases that match TRBD2. CDR3 length equals 15 residues. CDR1 and CDR2 (germline): SGDLS, YYNGEE. The V segment lost 3 bases and the J segment 1 base; nucleotides outside the gene matches: 6. This chain's CDR3 is CASSGSGVSQETQYF. The CDR3 region has the DNA TGTGCCAGCAGCGGGAGCGGGGTCAGCCAAGAGACCCAGTACTTC.

The chain joins TRBV9 to TRBJ2-1; D unclear. With 0 bases removed from V and 1 base from J, the gap between germline ends came to 17 bases. Looked up from germline, CDR1 is SGDLS and CDR2 is YYNGEE. The CDR3 has 18 amino acids. CDR3 sequence (DNA): TGTGCCAGCAGCGTAGAGATAGGAGCCTCTCCTTCCTACAATGAGCAGTTCTTC. Amino acid sequence: CASSVEIGASPSYNEQFF.

CDR3 in amino acids: CASKTSGSHQAKNIQYF. CDR3 DNA sequence: TGTGCCAGCAAGACTAGCGGGTCCCACCAAGCCAAAAACATTCAGTACTTC. This chain joins TRBV5-8 and TRBJ2-4, with 10 bases that match TRBD2. Germline V gene lookup returns CDR1 SGHTS and CDR2 YDEGEE. V was pared by 6 bases and J by 0 bases, with 9 bases of the junction left unmatched. This CDR3 region has 17 residues.

The chain links TRBV5-5 to TRBJ2-7, with a possible D match to TRBD1 (6 bases). Germline V gene data show CDR1 as SGHKS and CDR2 as YYEKEE (reference sequence). The V end was cut by 0 bases, the J end by 7 bases, with 14 bases between. The CDR3 loop spans 14 amino acids. The CDR3 here is CASSLGTAWEEQYF. The CDR3 DNA sequence: TGTGCCAGCAGCTTGGGGACAGCTTGGGAAGAGCAGTACTTC.

The gene calls are TRBV6-6 and TRBJ1-2, with D possibly matching TRBD1 (6 bases). CDR1 and CDR2 from the germline V gene are MNHNY and SVGAGI (reference sequence). The V gene lost 6 bases and the J gene lost 0 bases, with 14 bases spanning the gap. This CDR3 has 15 amino acids. Written as DNA, the CDR3 is TGTGCCAGCAGAACAGCAGCAGGGGCTAACTATGGCTACACCTTC. Translated: CASRTAAGANYGYTF.

The gene calls are TRBV19 and TRBJ1-5; D is uncertain. The V and J ends lost 3 bases and 6 bases respectively, with 12 bases between them. The germline V gene encodes CDR1 LNHDA and CDR2 SQIVND (reference sequence). The CDR3 contains 14 residues. Here the CDR3 reads CASSIYRSGQPQHF. The CDR3 region has the DNA TGTGCCAGTAGTATTTACCGCTCCGGTCAGCCCCAGCATTTT.

J is TRBJ1-5 and V is TRBV5-6; D possibly corresponds to TRBD1 (6 bases). The CDR3 runs 17 residues. Germline assignment: CDR1 SGHDT and CDR2 YYEEEE. V was trimmed by 0 bases and J by 1 base, leaving 14 bases between them. This CDR3 is CASSLGTRQGSNQPQHF. The CDR3 DNA reads as TGTGCCAGCAGCTTGGGGACCCGCCAGGGGAGCAATCAGCCCCAGCATTTT.

This rearrangement joins TRBV6-5 to TRBJ1-3, with TRBD1 as a possible D gene (5 bases). The CDR3 sequence is 13 residues long. V lost 7 bases and J lost 2, with 9 bases in between. CDR1 is MNHEY, CDR2 SVGAGI, per germline. CDR3 residues: CASNPGAGNTIYF. Here the CDR3 DNA reads TGTGCCAGCAACCCGGGGGCTGGAAACACCATATATTTT.

V usage is TRBV19 and J usage is TRBJ2-7; a possible D gene is TRBD1 (6 bases). The CDR3 runs to 14 residues. Germline values: CDR1 LNHDA, CDR2 SQIVND (reference sequence). Between the trimmed V and J ends, which lost 6 bases and 1 base, there was a span of 13 bases. Here the CDR3 DNA reads TGTGCCAGTAGCCCAAAAGGGGGATCCTACGAGCAGTACTTC. Protein product: CASSPKGGSYEQYF. Complete variable domain (other parts from reference TRBV19 and TRBJ2-7): DGGITQSPKYLFRKEGQNVTLSCEQNLNHDAMYWYRQDPGQGLRLIYYSQIVNDFQKGDIAEGYSVSREKKESFPLTVTSAQKNPTAFYLCASSPKGGSYEQYFGPGTRLTVT.

The chain combines TRBV9 with TRBJ1-2; D gene ambiguous. Trimming took off 1 base at V and 3 bases at J, with 7 bases between the two ends. The CDR3 extends over 13 amino acids. Germline V gene data show CDR1 as SGDLS and CDR2 as YYNGEE. CDR3 nucleotide sequence: TGTGCCAGCAGCGTAAGCACCCACTATGGCTACACCTTC. It is translated as CASSVSTHYGYTF.

The CDR3 is CASRPSGRPNTGELFF. CDR3 nucleotides: TGTGCCAGCAGACCTAGCGGGAGGCCGAACACCGGGGAGCTGTTTTTT. The rearrangement links TRBV11-1 to TRBJ2-2, with TRBD2 identical over 11 bases. The CDR3 sequence is 16 residues long. Germline lookup yields CDR1 SGHAT and CDR2 FQDESV (reference sequence). Unmatched junction bases numbered 3, after V lost 6 bases and J lost 0 bases.

This chain links TRBV2 with TRBJ1-2; D gene ambiguous. Trimming stripped 5 bases from V and 3 bases from J, with 7 bases between. The CDR3 runs to 12 residues. Germline CDR1 is SNHLY and CDR2 is FYNNEI. Here the CDR3 reads CASSPRDYGYTF. CDR3 nucleotide sequence: TGTGCCAGCAGTCCGCGGGACTATGGCTACACCTTC.

J is TRBJ2-2 and V is TRBV19; no reliable D call. Trimming left V 4 bases short and J 8 bases short, with 8 bases between. Germline V CDR1 and CDR2: LNHDA, SQIVND (reference sequence). The CDR3 contains 12 residues. In DNA, the CDR3 is TGTGCCAGTAGTACTTGGCTTGGGGAGCTGTTTTTT. It translates to CASSTWLGELFF.

The chain recombines TRBV5-6 with TRBJ2-7; 10 bases are shared with TRBD1. Germline V gene lookup returns CDR1 SGHDT and CDR2 YYEEEE. This CDR3 comprises 15 residues. J gave up 2 bases and V 4 bases, and 6 bases lay outside the gene matches. DNA for the CDR3: TGTGCCAGCAGCCGCCCCGGGACAGGGGCCTACGAGCAGTACTTC. Translated, it gives CASSRPGTGAYEQYF.

This chain connects TRBV4-3 to TRBJ1-2; no reliable D call. The CDR3 sequence is 13 residues long. The ends were cut back, 0 bases at V and 4 bases at J, with 6 bases in the middle. Germline V lookup: CDR1 LGHNA, CDR2 YSLEER. This chain's CDR3 is CASSQDLSYGYTF. CDR3 coding DNA: TGCGCCAGCAGCCAAGATCTTTCCTATGGCTACACCTTC.

This clone came up a few times. The genes are TRBV6-5 and TRBJ2-7; D gene uncertain. V lost 4 bases and J lost 4, with 11 bases in between. The V gene's germline CDR1 is MNHEY and CDR2 SVGAGI. The CDR3 loop spans 13 amino acids. CDR3 residues: CASSLSSRYEQYF. The CDR3 DNA reads as TGTGCCAGCAGTTTGTCTTCACGGTACGAGCAGTACTTC.

CDR3 sequence (DNA): TGTGCCAGCAGCTTAACGACTGGAGGTAACTATGGCTACACCTTC. Its protein is CASSLTTGGNYGYTF. The J gene is TRBJ1-2, the V gene TRBV7-8; D unclear. Per the germline V gene, CDR1 is SGHVS and CDR2 is FQNEAQ. V lost 2 bases to trimming and J lost 1 base, with 11 bases between them. The CDR3 consists of 15 residues.

The chain uses TRBV10-3 and TRBJ2-1, with a weak D call TRBD2 (6 bases). The CDR3 sequence is 14 residues long. The germline V gene has CDR1 ENHRY and CDR2 SYGVKD. Trimming pared 2 bases from V and 7 bases from J, leaving 12 bases between. This chain's CDR3 is CAISEPAGMNEQFF. The CDR3, as DNA: TGTGCCATCAGTGAGCCCGCGGGGATGAATGAGCAGTTCTTC.

V and J are TRBV9 and TRBJ2-7; the match to TRBD2 covers 9 bases. The CDR3 loop spans 15 amino acids. Germline CDR1 SGDLS, CDR2 YYNGEE. The trim removed 0 bases at V and 1 base at J, leaving 2 bases unmatched. The CDR3 nucleotides read TGTGCCAGCAGCGTAGATAGCGGGAGTTCCTACGAGCAGTACTTC. Residues: CASSVDSGSSYEQYF.

This chain connects TRBV7-2 to TRBJ2-2, with unresolved D. CDR3 size: 15 residues. Germline values: CDR1 SGHTA, CDR2 FQGNSA. V was trimmed by 3 bases and J by 1 base, leaving 9 bases between them. The CDR3 spells CASSFVPGNTGELFF. The CDR3 DNA sequence: TGTGCCAGCAGCTTCGTCCCAGGGAACACCGGGGAGCTGTTTTTT.

The rearrangement links TRBV11-2 to TRBJ1-1; maybe TRBD1 (6 bases). Germline V lookup: CDR1 SGHAT, CDR2 FQNNGV. V was clipped by 5 bases and J by 4 bases, with 20 bases between them. This CDR3 has 16 residues. In nucleotides, the CDR3 is TGTGCCAGCAGCGCCACCCTCACAGGGACGGTCACTGAAGCTTTCTTT. The encoded protein is CASSATLTGTVTEAFF.

This chain joins TRBV6-1 and TRBJ2-1, with D perhaps TRBD1 (5 bases). The V end was cut by 5 bases, the J end by 5 bases, with 13 bases between. CDR1 is MNHNS, CDR2 SASEGT, per germline. CDR3 length: 14 amino acids. CDR3 in amino acids: CASSTADRHNEQFF. DNA of the CDR3: TGTGCCAGCAGTACCGCCGACAGACACAATGAGCAGTTCTTC.

This chain links TRBV7-2 with TRBJ1-2, with 9 bases lining up with TRBD1. V gave up 4 bases and J gave up 7 bases; unmatched junction bases: 10. The CDR3 spans 15 residues. In germline, CDR1 is SGHTA, CDR2 FQGNSA. For the CDR3, the DNA is TGTGCCAGCAGCTCCTCACAGGGGGCGAGGGTTGGCTACACCTTC. It encodes CASSSSQGARVGYTF.